Below, one T cell receptor (beta chain) is given with its context. Antigen specificity is unknown. This record belongs to a study of post-analysis software for immune sequencing data. Study-wide results and limits: In patients, about 5 TRBV segments were more frequent than in controls, with TRBV5-6, TRBV5-1 and TRBV20-1 among them. Significantly lower normalized Chao1 diversity was seen in multiple sclerosis patients than in controls. By F measure, samples from a shared preparation batch strongly co-clustered.

The CDR3 spans 14 residues. After removal of 5 bases from V and 5 bases from J, the junction contained 5 bases not matched to a gene. Unique molecular identifiers were built into the TCR beta cDNA libraries. A population of roughly 0.85 to 10 million T cells gave rise to roughly 0.5 million cDNA molecules. TCRdb independently ran MiXCR on the PCR reads; one entry per CDR3 protein. The sample lists a few hundred thousand distinct CDR3 sequences, less than 40% occurring once. The material sequenced was blood. The receptor's source is a girl under 18 with multiple sclerosis. V gene TRBV12-3 or TRBV12-4 combines with J gene TRBJ2-3; TRBD2 matches at 9 bases. CDR3 coding DNA: TGTGCCAGCAGTAAGGCGGGGGGGCAAGATACGCAGTATTTT. Its protein is CASSKAGGQDTQYF.